This T cell receptor beta chain derives from a study of beta chain features in type 1 diabetes. Study as a whole: Across every sample, around 98 million sorted cells were examined in total.

This clone was detected a few times. Its specificity is unknown. Germline V CDR1 and CDR2: LGHNA, YSLEER. This CDR3 spans 15 amino acids. The V gene lost 1 base and the J gene lost 7 bases, with 15 bases spanning the gap. Investigators reverse transcribed all isolated RNA, so they sequenced expressed TCRB transcripts. Profiled with immunoSEQ multiplex PCR; TCRdb holds only in-frame clones, not every one. The sample has roughly 300,000 clones; 7.5% to 9% are singletons. General observations from the study: In every one of the four CD4+ subsets, TCRB CDR3s were moderately but significantly shorter in Type 1 diabetes patients. PCR might favor shorter templates, but any such skew would affect patients and controls equally.

The collection from each donor was one heparinised blood draw averaging approximately 110 mL. This clonotype was obtained from a young woman in good health. Sequenced input: central memory CD4+ T cells from blood. This sequence joins TRBV4-3 and TRBJ2-3; TRBD1 or TRBD2 may be the D gene (5 bases each). In DNA form, the CDR3 reads TGCGCCAGCAGCCAAGCCGGGGCGCTTAGGAATACGCAGTATTTT. Translated: CASSQAGALRNTQYF.